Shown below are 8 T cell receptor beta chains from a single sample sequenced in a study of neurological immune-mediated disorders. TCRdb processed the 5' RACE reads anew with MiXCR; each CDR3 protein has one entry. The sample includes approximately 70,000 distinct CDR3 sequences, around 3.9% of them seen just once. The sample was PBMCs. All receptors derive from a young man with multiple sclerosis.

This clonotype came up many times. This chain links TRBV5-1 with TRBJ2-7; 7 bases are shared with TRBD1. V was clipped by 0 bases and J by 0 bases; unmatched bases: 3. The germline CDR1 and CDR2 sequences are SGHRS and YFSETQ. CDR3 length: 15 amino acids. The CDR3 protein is CASSLVGQASYEQYF. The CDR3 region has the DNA TGCGCCAGCAGCTTGGTAGGACAGGCCTCCTACGAGCAGTACTTC.

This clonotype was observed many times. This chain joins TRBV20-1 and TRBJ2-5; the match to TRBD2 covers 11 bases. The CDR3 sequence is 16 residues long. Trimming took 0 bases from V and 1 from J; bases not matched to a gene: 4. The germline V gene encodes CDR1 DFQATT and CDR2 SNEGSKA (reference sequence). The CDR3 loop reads CSARDLAGGPQETQYF. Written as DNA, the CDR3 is TGCAGTGCTAGAGATCTAGCGGGGGGACCCCAAGAGACCCAGTACTTC.

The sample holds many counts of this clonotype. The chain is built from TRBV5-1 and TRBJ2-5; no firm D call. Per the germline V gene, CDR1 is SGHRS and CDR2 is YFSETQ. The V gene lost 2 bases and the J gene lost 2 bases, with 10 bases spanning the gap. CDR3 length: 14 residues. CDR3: CASSFVVQQETQYF. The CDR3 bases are TGCGCCAGCAGCTTTGTTGTGCAGCAAGAGACCCAGTACTTC.

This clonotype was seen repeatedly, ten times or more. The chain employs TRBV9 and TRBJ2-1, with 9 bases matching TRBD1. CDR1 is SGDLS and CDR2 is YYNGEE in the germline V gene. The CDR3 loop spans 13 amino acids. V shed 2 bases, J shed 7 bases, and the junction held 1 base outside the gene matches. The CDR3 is CASSVDRGNEQFF. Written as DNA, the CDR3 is TGTGCCAGCAGCGTCGACAGGGGGAATGAGCAGTTCTTC. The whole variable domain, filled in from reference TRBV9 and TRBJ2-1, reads DSGVTQTPKHLITATGQRVTLRCSPRSGDLSVYWYQQSLDQGLQFLIQYYNGEERAKGNILERFSAQQFPDLHSELNLSSLELGDSALYFCASSVDRGNEQFFGPGTRLTVL.

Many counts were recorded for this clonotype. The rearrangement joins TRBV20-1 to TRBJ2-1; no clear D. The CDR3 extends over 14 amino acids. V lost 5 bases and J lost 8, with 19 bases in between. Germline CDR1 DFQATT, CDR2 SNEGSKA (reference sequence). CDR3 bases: TGCAGTGCTCCCCACCGGGCGAGGTTGGATGAGCAGTTCTTC. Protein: CSAPHRARLDEQFF.

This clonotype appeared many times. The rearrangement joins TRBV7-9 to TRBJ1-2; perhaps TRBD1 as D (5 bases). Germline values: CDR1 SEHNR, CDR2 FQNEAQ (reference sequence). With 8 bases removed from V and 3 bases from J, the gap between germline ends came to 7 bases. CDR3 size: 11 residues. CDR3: CASSGDYGYTF. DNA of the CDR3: TGTGCCAGCTCGGGGGACTATGGCTACACCTTC.

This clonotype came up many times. CDR3 DNA sequence: TGTGCCAGCAAGCACAGTACGCCTGAGCAGTTCTTC. This sequence encodes CASKHSTPEQFF. The gene calls are TRBV6-1 and TRBJ2-1; D is unresolved. V was pared by 7 bases and J by 9 bases, with 13 bases between. This CDR3 contains 12 residues. Germline assignment: CDR1 MNHNS and CDR2 SASEGT.

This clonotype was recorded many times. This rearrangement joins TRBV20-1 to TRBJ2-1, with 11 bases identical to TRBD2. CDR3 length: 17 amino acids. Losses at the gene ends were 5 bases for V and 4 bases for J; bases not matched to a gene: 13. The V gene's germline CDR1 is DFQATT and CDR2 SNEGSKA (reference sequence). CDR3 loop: CSAFSGGAVFGYNEQFF. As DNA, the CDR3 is TGCAGTGCTTTTAGCGGGGGGGCTGTATTTGGGTACAATGAGCAGTTCTTC.